A selection of T cell receptor beta chains follows, all from one sample in a study of shared clonotypes between healthy human individuals. TCRdb's table, derived via immunoSEQ multiplex PCR, lists solely in-frame clones and lacks some. The sample includes about 2 million clones, just under 95% seen only once; the top ten take roughly 1%. The specimen sequenced was naive CD8+ T cells sorted from blood. Every receptor here comes from a man aged 18 to 30 in good health. The CDR3 runs from the conserved cysteine through the conserved F or W. D genes are given only for firm matches. The listing skips clone size in some rows; elsewhere it reads once, few, many or a size class.

j_call	clone_size	v_call	d_call	cdr3_aa	cdr3_nt
TRBJ1-3	.	TRBV2	TRBD1	CASSVLTGVGNTIYF	TGTGCCAGCAGTGTCCTGACAGGGGTTGGAAACACCATATATTTT
TRBJ1-1	few	TRBV27	.	CASSFATGYTEAFF	TGTGCCAGCAGTTTCGCTACAGGGTACACTGAAGCTTTCTTT
TRBJ2-7	.	TRBV9	.	CASSVEGISYEQYF	TGTGCCAGCAGCGTAGAGGGTATCTCCTACGAGCAGTACTTC
TRBJ1-2	.	TRBV7-8	.	CASSAPDGHYGYTF	TGTGCCAGCAGCGCCCCGGACGGTCACTATGGCTACACCTTC
TRBJ1-3	once	TRBV15	.	CATSRGSGTSGNTIYF	TGTGCCACCAGCAGAGGTTCCGGGACATCTGGAAACACCATATATTTT
TRBJ2-7	.	TRBV6-1	TRBD1	CASSVGQGGYEQYF	TGTGCCAGCAGTGTTGGACAGGGGGGATACGAGCAGTACTTC
TRBJ1-1	.	TRBV4-2	.	CASTPGRATEAFF	TGTGCCAGCACCCCGGGGAGGGCCACTGAAGCTTTCTTT
TRBJ2-7	.	TRBV7-7	.	CASSPGVHGSYEQYF	TGTGCTAGCAGCCCCGGGGTCCATGGATCCTACGAGCAGTACTTC
TRBJ1-6	.	TRBV7-9	.	CASSLDSNSPLHF	TGTGCCAGCAGCTTAGACAGCAATTCACCCCTCCACTTT
TRBJ2-7	.	TRBV6-5	TRBD1	CASSHTGQGIYEQYF	TGTGCCAGCAGCCATACAGGACAGGGGATCTACGAGCAGTACTTC
TRBJ2-2	.	TRBV25-1	.	CASSELGTGELFF	TGTGCCAGCAGTGAACTGGGAACCGGGGAGCTGTTTTTT
TRBJ1-2	.	TRBV27	.	CASSFGFGYGYTF	TGTGCCAGCAGTTTCGGCTTCGGCTATGGCTACACCTTC
TRBJ1-4	.	TRBV2	.	CASRLGHLATNEKLFF	TGTGCCAGCAGGTTGGGACACCTTGCAACTAATGAAAAACTGTTTTTT
TRBJ1-6	.	TRBV7-9	.	CASSLGQAQAPFSPLHF	TGTGCCAGCAGCTTAGGACAGGCCCAGGCCCCTTTTTCACCCCTCCACTTT
TRBJ1-2	.	TRBV5-4	.	CASSSYGYGYTF	TGTGCCAGCAGCTCATACGGTTATGGCTACACCTTC
TRBJ2-1	once	TRBV7-9	TRBD1	CASSPDWTGGKEQFF	TGTGCCAGCAGCCCCGATTGGACAGGGGGAAAGGAGCAGTTCTTC
TRBJ1-2	.	TRBV27	.	CASSLGADYGYTF	TGTGCCAGCAGTCTGGGTGCGGACTATGGCTACACCTTC
TRBJ2-2	.	TRBV19	.	CASRGGELFF	TGTGCCAGTAGGGGCGGGGAGCTGTTTTTT
TRBJ2-7	.	TRBV11-2	.	CASSLVQSSYEQYF	TGTGCCAGCAGCTTAGTACAGAGCTCCTACGAGCAGTACTTC
TRBJ1-1	.	TRBV14	TRBD1	CASSQLDTGAASMNTEAFF	TGTGCCAGCAGCCAATTGGACACAGGGGCCGCCTCCATGAACACTGAAGCTTTCTTT
TRBJ1-2	.	TRBV2	TRBD1	CASSELQGNYGYTF	TGTGCCAGCAGTGAATTACAGGGGAACTATGGCTACACCTTC
TRBJ2-7	.	TRBV7-9	.	CASSLGRGLSDEQYF	TGTGCCAGCAGCTTAGGCAGGGGACTATCGGACGAGCAGTACTTC
TRBJ2-5	.	TRBV7-9	TRBD2	CASSLYGGAGETQYF	TGTGCCAGCAGCTTATACGGGGGGGCTGGAGAGACCCAGTACTTC
TRBJ2-7	.	TRBV27	.	CASSLGQSYEQYF	TGTGCCAGCAGTTTGGGGCAGTCCTACGAGCAGTACTTC
TRBJ2-3	.	TRBV2	TRBD2	CASTFSGSRGWTDTQYF	TGTGCCAGCACCTTTAGCGGGAGCCGGGGGTGGACAGATACGCAGTATTTT
TRBJ1-3	.	TRBV27	TRBD1	CASSLVTPGGAGNTIYF	TGTGCCAGCAGTTTGGTAACCCCAGGGGGCGCCGGAAACACCATATATTTT
TRBJ1-6	.	TRBV28	.	CASSLSGGSGLHF	TGTGCCAGCAGTTTATCCGGAGGGAGCGGCCTCCACTTT
TRBJ1-5	.	TRBV19	.	CASSTLPPTVYSNQPQHF	TGTGCCAGTAGCACATTACCCCCGACGGTCTATAGCAATCAGCCCCAGCATTTT
TRBJ1-4	once	TRBV5-5	.	CASSLVWNMDEKLFF	TGTGCCAGCAGCTTGGTGTGGAATATGGATGAAAAACTGTTTTTT
TRBJ2-1	.	TRBV4-1	TRBD2	CASSQEDGRSYNEQFF	TGCGCCAGCAGCCAAGAAGACGGGAGGTCTTACAATGAGCAGTTCTTC
TRBJ1-1	.	TRBV4-3	.	CASSQDTGLTEAFF	TGCGCCAGCAGCCAAGATACGGGGTTAACTGAAGCTTTCTTT
TRBJ1-4	once	TRBV11-2	.	CASTDIGYYEKLFF	TGTGCCAGCACTGACATTGGCTACTATGAAAAACTGTTTTTT
TRBJ2-3	.	TRBV5-1	.	CASSLGLEYRDTQYF	TGCGCCAGCAGCTTGGGATTGGAGTATCGGGATACGCAGTATTTT
TRBJ2-2	.	TRBV27	TRBD2	CASSSLAGAHTGELFF	TGTGCCAGCAGCAGCCTAGCGGGGGCCCACACCGGGGAGCTGTTTTTT
TRBJ2-5	.	TRBV4-3	TRBD2	CASSPGLAGLRETQYF	TGCGCCAGCAGTCCGGGACTAGCGGGATTAAGGGAGACCCAGTACTTC
TRBJ1-4	.	TRBV4-3	.	CASSPLLAPNEKLFF	TGCGCCAGCAGCCCCCTTCTAGCACCAAATGAAAAACTGTTTTTT
TRBJ1-2	.	TRBV27	.	CASSPDGLVGNYGYTF	TGTGCCAGCAGCCCCGATGGGTTAGTAGGGAACTATGGCTACACCTTC
TRBJ2-1	.	TRBV7-9	.	CASSPGGFFYNEQFF	TGTGCCAGCAGCCCAGGCGGGTTCTTCTACAATGAGCAGTTCTTC
TRBJ2-2	.	TRBV29-1	.	CSVEDPSNTGELFF	TGCAGCGTTGAAGACCCGTCGAACACCGGGGAGCTGTTTTTT
TRBJ2-7	.	TRBV19	TRBD2	CASSRDYNSYEQYF	TGTGCCAGTAGTCGGGACTATAACTCCTACGAGCAGTACTTC
TRBJ2-7	once	TRBV1	.	CTSSFLAGEIAEQYF	TGCACCAGCTCCTTTTTAGCGGGAGAAATAGCCGAGCAGTACTTC
TRBJ1-2	.	TRBV28	TRBD1	CASSSPDRAYGYTF	TGTGCCAGCAGCTCTCCGGACAGGGCATATGGCTACACCTTC
TRBJ1-2	.	TRBV4-3	.	CASSASMDSSPDGYTF	TGCGCCAGCAGCGCTTCTATGGACAGCTCCCCTGATGGCTACACCTTC
TRBJ2-3	.	TRBV6-5	TRBD2	CASSYAGGSDTQYF	TGTGCCAGCAGTTACGCGGGGGGGTCAGATACGCAGTATTTT
TRBJ2-5	once	TRBV4-1	.	CASSQGKETQYF	TGCGCCAGCAGCCAAGGGAAGGAGACCCAGTACTTC
TRBJ2-7	.	TRBV19	.	CASSITGSSYEQYF	TGTGCCAGTAGTATCACAGGGAGCTCCTACGAGCAGTACTTC